This TCR beta chain appears in the sequencing data of a study of blood T cells in healthy people across ages. This clonotype has ten or more counts. Its antigen is unidentified. Germline CDR1 SEHNR, CDR2 FQNEAQ (reference sequence). The CDR3 extends over 13 amino acids. The V end lost 5 bases, the J end lost 4 bases, and 10 bases lay between the germline ends. Overall study results and limits: Naive T cell percentage showed a strong correlation with the diversity of TCR beta.

Donor samples were obtained from healthy Caucasian individuals from Russia, aged 6 to 90. Sample-barcoded 5' priming and a J-beta primer mix drove a second PCR of 7 to 11 cycles. TCRdb processed the 5' RACE reads anew with MiXCR; each CDR3 protein has one entry. Of 710,000 or so distinct CDR3 sequences in the sample, about 34% are singletons; the top ten hold approximately 15%. This clonotype was sampled from a woman of 80 years or more in good health. This chain links TRBV7-9 with TRBJ2-3; no clear D. The sample was blood. In DNA, the CDR3 is TGTGCCAGCAGCCTCGCAACGGCAGATACGCAGTATTTT. It yields the protein CASSLATADTQYF.